This TCR beta chain is from a study of blood T cell repertoires in COVID-19. For the study at large: Nucleic acid was either cDNA or gDNA, and it came from T cells, B-cell-depleted T cells, or PBMCs.

Trimming stripped 4 bases from V and 8 bases from J, with 14 bases between. In germline, CDR1 is LGHDT, CDR2 YNNKEL (reference sequence). This CDR3 spans 13 amino acids. TCRdb keeps only in-frame clones here, not all; method: immunoSEQ multiplex PCR. The table has 200,000 to 250,000 clones, around 80% seen once. Participants were aged roughly 18 to 89 years, lived in roughly 25 US areas, and enrolled virtually. The chain carries TRBV3-1 (or the pseudogene TRBV3-2) and TRBJ1-2; D remains ambiguous. The TCR comes from a man in his fifties or sixties who had recovered from COVID-19. The sample taken for sequencing was PBMCs or T cells enriched from blood (not recorded which). The CDR3 spells CASSPGSWLGYTF. CDR3 sequence (DNA): TGTGCCAGCAGCCCCGGGTCATGGCTCGGCTACACCTTC.